This entry lists 5 T cell receptor beta chains sequenced from one sample in a study of T cell repertoires in cytomegalovirus infection (dated by TCRdb to between 2019 and 2020). The instrument given in TCRdb is Illumina HiSeq 1500. TCRdb's own reprocessing of the public reads used fastp at Q25 and MiXCR and kept productive beta chains. Rows with a matching CDR3 protein are joined into one entry that keeps the most common DNA and genes. For this sample the table gives roughly 720,000 distinct CDR3 sequences, of which roughly 36% were detected only once. The ten largest clones add up to 2.5% to 3% of the sample. The specimen was PBMCs. The origin of the receptors is a human donor in good health (CMV status not recorded). Some clones in this sample may be carry-over from other donors' samples.

This clonotype was detected only a few times. The J gene is TRBJ2-3, the V gene TRBV28; D is ambiguous. CDR1 and CDR2 (germline): MDHEN, SYDVKM. The germline V and J ends were trimmed by 5 bases and 0 bases, with 6 bases remaining between them. This CDR3 has 13 residues. CDR3 region: CASSKTSTDTQYF. The CDR3 bases are TGTGCCAGCAGTAAGACTAGCACAGATACGCAGTATTTT.

V gene TRBV11-2 combines with J gene TRBJ2-1, with D possibly TRBD1 on 5 matching bases. Deletions cut 5 bases from V and 9 bases from J, with 17 bases between. The CDR3 contains 14 residues. The germline V gene encodes CDR1 SGHAT and CDR2 FQNNGV. The CDR3 loop is CASSPEDARGEQFF. CDR3 sequence (DNA): TGTGCCAGCAGCCCAGAGGACGCTAGGGGTGAGCAGTTCTTC.

About this clonotype itself: Since no conserved phenylalanine or tryptophan closes the CDR3, a read error is the likely cause. This chain uses TRBV6-1 with TRBJ1-2, with 10 nucleotides matching TRBD1. The germline CDR1 and CDR2 sequences are MNHNS and SASEGT. Trimming took 7 bases from V and 8 from J; bases not matched to a gene: 16. The length of the CDR3 is 16 residues. The CDR3 nucleotides are TGTGCCAGCACTAATACCCTTGGGACAGGGGTTGACGGCTACACCTTA. Translating gives CASTNTLGTGVDGYTL.

The sample holds a few counts of this clonotype. This chain joins TRBV7-9 and TRBJ2-3; 12 nucleotides agree with TRBD1. After removal of 3 bases from V and 2 bases from J, the junction contained 15 bases not matched to a gene. The length of the CDR3 is 20 residues. Germline CDR1 reads SEHNR; CDR2 reads FQNEAQ (reference sequence). Here the CDR3 reads CASSFPGQGASNAPTDTQYF. The CDR3 nucleotides are TGTGCCAGCAGCTTCCCGGGACAGGGGGCTTCAAACGCCCCCACAGATACGCAGTATTTT.

The genes are TRBV12-3 or TRBV12-4 and TRBJ1-2; no definite D call. CDR3 length: 13 residues. Trimming left V 5 bases short and J 11 bases short, with 18 bases between. The CDR3, as DNA: TGTGCCAGCAGTCTATCTCGGTCCCGCTTGTACACCTTC. Its translation: CASSLSRSRLYTF.